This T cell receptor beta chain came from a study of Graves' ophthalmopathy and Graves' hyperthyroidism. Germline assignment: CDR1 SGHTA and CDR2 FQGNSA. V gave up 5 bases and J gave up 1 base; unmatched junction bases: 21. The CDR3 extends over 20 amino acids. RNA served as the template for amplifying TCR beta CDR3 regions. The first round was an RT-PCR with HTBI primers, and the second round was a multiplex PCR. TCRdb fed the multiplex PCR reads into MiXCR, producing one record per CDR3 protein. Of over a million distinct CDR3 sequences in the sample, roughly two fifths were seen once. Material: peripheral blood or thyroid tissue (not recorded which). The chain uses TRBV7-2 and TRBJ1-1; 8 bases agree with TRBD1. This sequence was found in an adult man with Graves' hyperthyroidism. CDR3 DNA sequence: TGTGCCAGCAGCGGGAGGACAGGGAGAAACGGGTGGTGGTGGAACACTGAAGCTTTCTTT. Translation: CASSGRTGRNGWWWNTEAFF.